Following are 27 T cell receptor beta chains from one sample sequenced in a study of shared clonotypes between healthy human individuals. Libraries were prepared by immunoSEQ multiplex PCR; TCRdb keeps only in-frame clonotypes and omits some of them. This sample has about 1 million clones, with around four fifths found just once. The specimen sequenced was memory CD4+ T cells sorted from blood. The subset here: CD45RA-negative fraction. These receptors were collected from a man aged 18 to 35 in good health.

There are a few counts of this clone. The gene calls are TRBV7-8 and TRBJ2-1, with 15 bases fitting TRBD2. The CDR3 sequence is 16 residues long. Germline loops: CDR1 SGHVS, CDR2 FQNEAQ. The V segment lost 1 base and the J segment 8 bases; nucleotides outside the gene matches: 3. CDR3 nucleotides: TGTGCCAGCAGCTTAGTTGGGACTAGCGGGAGGTATGAGCAGTTCTTC. Translated, it gives CASSLVGTSGRYEQFF.

CDR3 coding DNA: TGCGCCAGCAGCTTTGGTGAAAACATTCAGTACTTC. Translated, it gives CASSFGENIQYF. The V call is TRBV5-1, the J call TRBJ2-4; D is unclear. The V end was cut by 2 bases, the J end by 5 bases, with 5 bases between. In germline, CDR1 is SGHRS, CDR2 YFSETQ. CDR3 length: 12 residues.

The rearrangement uses TRBV5-6 and TRBJ1-2; D unresolved. V was pared by 0 bases and J by 1 base, with 10 bases between. The germline gives CDR1 SGHDT, CDR2 YYEEEE. This CDR3 has 15 residues. CDR3 sequence reads: CASSLVDLGNYGYTF. The DNA of the CDR3 is TGTGCCAGCAGCTTGGTAGATCTGGGTAACTATGGCTACACCTTC.

This clone was observed a handful of times. The rearrangement links TRBV6-1 to TRBJ2-7; 7 bases align to TRBD1. The CDR3 has 14 amino acids. The trim removed 6 bases at V and 0 bases at J, leaving 5 bases unmatched. Germline V gene sequence: CDR1 MNHNS, CDR2 SASEGT. The CDR3 nucleotides read TGTGCCAGCAGCCCCGGACAGGCCTCCTACGAGCAGTACTTC. Its translation is CASSPGQASYEQYF.

Many counts were recorded for this clone. The chain recombines TRBV2 with TRBJ1-2; possible D gene TRBD1, 5 bases. Trimming shortened V by 7 bases and J by 3 bases, and 12 bases separated the two germline ends. Per the germline V gene, CDR1 is SNHLY and CDR2 is FYNNEI. This CDR3 spans 13 amino acids. The CDR3 nucleotides read TGTGCCAGCACACCCCAGGGTTACTATGGCTACACCTTC. Translating gives CASTPQGYYGYTF. The whole variable domain, remainder taken from reference TRBV2 and TRBJ1-2, is EPEVTQTPSHQVTQMGQEVILRCVPISNHLYFYWYRQILGQKVEFLVSFYNNEISEKSEIFDDQFSVERPDGSNFTLKIRSTKLEDSAMYFCASTPQGYYGYTFGSGTRLTVV.

The chain links TRBV10-3 to TRBJ1-6; 7 bases agree with TRBD1. CDR3 length: 14 residues. Trimming at V came to 10 bases and at J to 5 bases, leaving 8 bases not matched to a gene. The germline V gene encodes CDR1 ENHRY and CDR2 SYGVKD. The CDR3 DNA reads TGTGCCACAAACTCCGGGACAGATAATTCACCCCTCCACTTT. It codes for CATNSGTDNSPLHF.

About this clone: Other DNA sequences of this sample code for an identical CDR3. This chain connects TRBV7-6 to TRBJ2-5; D is ambiguous. Germline V lookup: CDR1 SGHVS, CDR2 FNYEAQ. Trimming shortened V by 1 base and J by 5 bases, and 8 bases separated the two germline ends. The CDR3 contains 13 residues. The CDR3 region is CASSLGGRETQYF. As DNA, the CDR3 is TGTGCCAGCAGCTTAGGGGGTAGGGAGACCCAGTACTTC.

The J gene is TRBJ2-3, the V gene TRBV7-2, with TRBD2 matching over 12 bases. CDR1 is SGHTA, CDR2 FQGNSA, per germline. The CDR3 is 18 amino acids. V was pared by 2 bases and J by 4 bases, with 10 bases of the junction left unmatched. The CDR3 bases are TGTGCCAGCAGCTTAAGGCGTCCTAGCGGGAGGGGGGCAGATACGCAGTATTTT. It specifies CASSLRRPSGRGADTQYF.

In its sample, this clone was seen a few times. DNA for the CDR3: TGTGCCAGCAGTTTAAGGGGGACAGGAACTACTAACTATGGCTACACCTTC. It encodes CASSLRGTGTTNYGYTF. The chain uses TRBV27 and TRBJ1-2, with 8 bases lining up with TRBD1. The CDR3 length is 17 residues. Germline CDR1 is MNHEY and CDR2 is SMNVEV (reference sequence). J was trimmed by 0 bases and V by 2 bases; bases with no gene match: 8.

This chain connects TRBV11-2 to TRBJ2-2; TRBD1 agrees at 8 bases. V lost 5 bases to trimming and J lost 4 bases; unmatched junction nucleotides: 9. CDR1 and CDR2 (germline): SGHAT, FQNNGV. The CDR3 contains 16 residues. The CDR3 region is CASSRRSTGGTGELFF. CDR3 DNA sequence: TGTGCCAGCAGCCGTCGTTCCACAGGGGGCACCGGGGAGCTGTTTTTT.

This chain joins TRBV11-3 and TRBJ2-1; 7 bases agree with TRBD2. Germline trimming cut 1 base from V and 2 bases from J; bases unmatched to any gene: 2. Germline CDR1 reads SGHNT; CDR2 reads YENEEA. The CDR3 runs to 15 residues. The CDR3 bases are TGTGCCAGCAGCTTAGGGCGGGGGACCTACAATGAGCAGTTCTTC. Protein: CASSLGRGTYNEQFF.

As to this clone: Likely a read error: the CDR3 ends without its conserved phenylalanine or tryptophan. The chain couples TRBV20-1 to TRBJ1-2; D is possibly TRBD1 (6 bases). Germline V gene sequence: CDR1 DFQATT, CDR2 SNEGSKA (reference sequence). The CDR3 is 11 residues long. The V end lost 5 bases, the J end lost 7 bases, and 11 bases lay between the germline ends. The CDR3 here is CSAHRESGYTL. Written as DNA, the CDR3 is TGCAGTGCTCACAGGGAATCTGGCTACACCCTC.

The chain links TRBV2 to TRBJ1-2; D is undetermined. CDR1 is SNHLY and CDR2 is FYNNEI in the germline V gene. V was pared by 3 bases and J by 5 bases, with 16 bases between. The CDR3 runs to 15 residues. The CDR3 protein is CASSDKSLGAYGYTF. CDR3 in DNA: TGTGCCAGCAGTGATAAAAGCTTGGGTGCATATGGCTACACCTTC. Based on the CDR3 plus reference TRBV2 and TRBJ1-2, the full variable domain is EPEVTQTPSHQVTQMGQEVILRCVPISNHLYFYWYRQILGQKVEFLVSFYNNEISEKSEIFDDQFSVERPDGSNFTLKIRSTKLEDSAMYFCASSDKSLGAYGYTFGSGTRLTVV.

The rearrangement links TRBV30 to TRBJ2-5; 8 bases align to TRBD1. The V and J ends lost 6 bases and 4 bases, in that order; junction bases with no gene match: 7. The CDR3 is made up of 13 amino acids. Germline assignment: CDR1 GTSNPN and CDR2 SVGIG (reference sequence). The CDR3 nucleotides are TGTGCCTGCTACAGGGGGTCACTAGAGACCCAGTACTTC. Encoded protein: CACYRGSLETQYF.

The gene calls are TRBV5-5 and TRBJ2-2; D not certain. V lost 0 bases and J 5 bases, leaving 5 bases between the germline ends. The CDR3 has 13 amino acids. Germline V CDR1 and CDR2: SGHKS, YYEKEE (reference sequence). CDR3 sequence (DNA): TGTGCCAGCAGCTTGGACGATACCGGGGAGCTGTTTTTT. It encodes CASSLDDTGELFF.

The V gene is TRBV5-1, the J gene TRBJ1-1; 11 bases match TRBD1. Germline V gene lookup returns CDR1 SGHRS and CDR2 YFSETQ. This CDR3 spans 15 amino acids. V lost 7 bases, J lost 4 bases, and 9 bases stayed unmatched. The CDR3 sequence: CASGSGQGGFTEAFF. The CDR3 DNA follows: TGCGCCAGCGGATCGGGACAGGGGGGCTTCACTGAAGCTTTCTTT.

The chain carries TRBV11-1 and TRBJ1-5; D not certain. The CDR3 spans 14 residues. Trimming left V 5 bases short and J 3 bases short, with 11 bases between. CDR1 and CDR2 from the germline V gene are SGHAT and FQDESV (reference sequence). The DNA of the CDR3 is TGTGCCAGCAGCCCGGGCCAGCACAATCAGCCCCAGCATTTT. This encodes CASSPGQHNQPQHF.

The rearrangement links TRBV5-4 to TRBJ2-2; 7 bases align to TRBD1. V lost 3 bases and J lost 4; bases outside the gene matches: 9. The CDR3 totals 16 residues. CDR1 is SGHNT and CDR2 is YYREEE in the germline V gene (reference sequence). This chain's CDR3 is CASSSQQGWVTGELFF. The CDR3 bases are TGTGCCAGCAGCTCGCAACAGGGGTGGGTCACCGGGGAGCTGTTTTTT.

The rearrangement uses TRBV10-2 and TRBJ2-7; 7 bases line up with TRBD2. This CDR3 is 13 amino acids long. The V segment lost 6 bases and the J segment 6 bases; nucleotides outside the gene matches: 8. The germline gives CDR1 WSHSY, CDR2 SAAADI. For the CDR3, the DNA is TGCGCCAGCAGGGGCGGGAGTTCCCCCGAGCAGTACTTC. Protein: CASRGGSSPEQYF.

The chain recombines TRBV7-6 with TRBJ2-1, with D perhaps TRBD2 (5 bases). V shed 3 bases and J shed 11 bases, with 14 bases lying between them. Germline values: CDR1 SGHVS, CDR2 FNYEAQ. The CDR3 covers 13 residues. CDR3: CASSFESVGKQFF. The CDR3 DNA is TGTGCCAGCAGCTTTGAGTCCGTCGGGAAGCAGTTCTTC.

This clone has just a few counts. The genes are TRBV7-9 and TRBJ1-2; D not resolved. CDR1 SEHNR and CDR2 FQNEAQ come from the germline V gene (reference sequence). V gave up 1 base and J gave up 4 bases, with 10 bases separating them. The length of the CDR3 is 14 residues. Here the CDR3 DNA reads TGTGCCAGCAGCTTAGGTGGAGACATCTATGGCTACACCTTC. Its protein product is CASSLGGDIYGYTF.

The chain combines TRBV5-1 with TRBJ2-5, with 11 bases lining up with TRBD2. Per germline, CDR1 SGHRS and CDR2 YFSETQ. The CDR3 is 15 residues long. V lost 3 bases and J lost 5; bases outside the gene matches: 6. The CDR3 reads CASSSTSGGRETQYF. The CDR3 DNA is TGCGCCAGCAGCTCAACTAGCGGGGGTCGGGAGACCCAGTACTTC.

This chain uses TRBV5-1 with TRBJ1-1; possible D gene TRBD1, 6 bases. The germline gives CDR1 SGHRS, CDR2 YFSETQ. The CDR3 consists of 14 residues. V dropped 4 bases and J dropped 4 bases, with 14 bases sitting between them. In DNA, the CDR3 is TGCGCCAGCAGCGCGAGCGGGACAATCACTGAAGCTTTCTTT. Its protein product is CASSASGTITEAFF.

In its sample, this clone was seen a few times. This CDR3 is also generated by other DNA sequences in the sample. V usage is TRBV4-1 and J usage is TRBJ2-3; a weak D match, TRBD2 (5 bases). The germline V and J ends were trimmed by 4 bases and 6 bases, with 5 bases remaining between them. CDR1 MGHRA and CDR2 YSYEKL come from the germline V gene. CDR3 length: 11 amino acids. CDR3 amino acids: CASSREDTQYF. For the CDR3, the DNA is TGCGCCAGCAGCCGGGAGGATACGCAGTATTTT.

This chain links TRBV4-1 with TRBJ1-4; 7 nucleotides agree with TRBD1. Trimming at V came to 3 bases and at J to 7 bases, leaving 8 bases not matched to a gene. Germline-derived CDR1 and CDR2 are MGHRA and YSYEKL. The CDR3 is made up of 15 amino acids. CDR3 amino acids: CASSQEDRAPEKLFF. Here the CDR3 DNA reads TGCGCCAGCAGCCAGGAAGACAGGGCTCCTGAAAAACTGTTTTTT.

This sequence joins TRBV6-6 and TRBJ1-4; 7 bases fit TRBD1. CDR1 and CDR2 from the germline V gene are MNHNY and SVGAGI (reference sequence). CDR3 size: 15 residues. J was trimmed by 5 bases and V by 5 bases; bases with no gene match: 8. CDR3 sequence reads: CASSPGQEGNEKLFF. The CDR3, as DNA: TGTGCCAGCAGTCCCGGACAGGAGGGGAATGAAAAACTGTTTTTT.

V gene TRBV5-1 combines with J gene TRBJ2-7, with 8 bases identical to TRBD1. The CDR3 totals 13 residues. The germline gives CDR1 SGHRS, CDR2 YFSETQ. V dropped 2 bases and J dropped 6; count of bases not matched to a gene: 4. The chain's CDR3 is CASSFGQGGEQYF. The CDR3 region has the DNA TGCGCCAGCAGCTTCGGACAGGGTGGCGAGCAGTACTTC.